This T cell receptor (beta chain) was recorded in a study of blood T cell repertoires in COVID-19. Study details: T cells, B-cell-depleted T cells, or PBMCs provided the cDNA or gDNA that served as material.

From germline, CDR1 is MNHEY and CDR2 SMNVEV (reference sequence). V shed 4 bases, J shed 6 bases, and the junction held 7 bases outside the gene matches. This CDR3 is built from 15 residues. Cohort placement rested on clinical history that participants reported themselves. Donors of Cohort 3 who recovered were those that had two negative PCRs, clearance, or symptom resolution. Per the original methods: Estimates of nucleated cell counts were drawn from the amplification of reference gene primers. Sequencing used immunoSEQ multiplex PCR; TCRdb keeps in-frame clones, though not all of them. That table supplies the V and J calls and clone size; D and trimming were determined from the DNA. The table records about 380,000 clones, 88% of them present only once.

This clonotype originated in a woman aged 18-30 years who had recovered from COVID-19. The genes are TRBV27 and TRBJ2-1; TRBD2 agrees at 9 bases. The sequenced sample was PBMCs or T cells enriched from blood (not recorded which). CDR3 in DNA: TGTGCCAGCAGTTGGGGTAGCGGGGGCCTCAATGAGCAGTTCTTC. This codes for CASSWGSGGLNEQFF.